These T cell receptor beta chains were read from a single sample in a study of blood T cells in healthy people across ages. TCRdb recomputed calls from the 5' RACE reads with MiXCR, one row per CDR3 protein. This table has fewer than 2,000,000 distinct CDR3 sequences, roughly 32% appearing once. Sequenced input: blood. The origin of the receptors is a woman in her thirties in good health. Both conserved end residues are part of each CDR3. D genes are given only for firm matches. Clone size appears in some rows only: once, few, many, or a class for an expanded clone.

D gene: NA
clone size: NA
J gene: TRBJ2-5
V gene: TRBV10-3
CDR3 protein: CAISEGGFGLQETQYF
CDR3 DNA: TGTGCCATCAGTGAGGGAGGTTTTGGGCTCCAAGAGACCCAGTACTTC

D gene: TRBD2
clone size: NA
J gene: TRBJ2-5
V gene: TRBV3-1
CDR3 protein: CASSQGYRLAEDQETQYF
CDR3 DNA: TGTGCCAGCAGCCAAGGATACCGACTAGCGGAAGACCAAGAGACCCAGTACTTC

D gene: NA
clone size: NA
J gene: TRBJ2-2
V gene: TRBV4-3
CDR3 protein: CASSQAGGGELFF
CDR3 DNA: TGCGCCAGCAGCCAAGCTGGCGGCGGGGAGCTGTTTTTT

D gene: NA
clone size: few
J gene: TRBJ2-7
V gene: TRBV20-1
CDR3 protein: CSAGPRGYTREQYF
CDR3 DNA: TGCAGTGCTGGCCCTCGGGGGTACACGCGCGAGCAGTACTTC

D gene: TRBD2
clone size: few
J gene: TRBJ2-3
V gene: TRBV20-1
CDR3 protein: CSAERAGIGLDTQYF
CDR3 DNA: TGCAGTGCCGAGCGAGCGGGAATAGGGTTAGATACGCAGTATTTT

D gene: NA
clone size: NA
J gene: TRBJ2-6
V gene: TRBV2
CDR3 protein: CACSGGSSGANVLTF
CDR3 DNA: TGTGCCTGCAGTGGAGGGAGCTCTGGGGCCAACGTCCTGACTTTC

D gene: NA
clone size: NA
J gene: TRBJ2-7
V gene: TRBV28
CDR3 protein: CASSLYYSSYEQYF
CDR3 DNA: TGTGCCAGCAGTTTGTACTACAGCTCCTACGAGCAGTACTTC

D gene: NA
clone size: NA
J gene: TRBJ2-3
V gene: TRBV3-1
CDR3 protein: CASSQSLRGRTDTQYF
CDR3 DNA: TGTGCCAGCAGCCAAAGTTTGCGGGGGCGCACAGATACGCAGTATTTT

D gene: NA
clone size: NA
J gene: TRBJ1-1
V gene: TRBV7-9
CDR3 protein: CASSFSGTNTEAFF
CDR3 DNA: TGTGCCAGCAGCTTTTCCGGGACGAACACTGAAGCTTTCTTT

D gene: TRBD1
clone size: few
J gene: TRBJ2-5
V gene: TRBV11-3
CDR3 protein: CASSYGTGVQETQYF
CDR3 DNA: TGTGCCAGCAGCTACGGGACAGGGGTCCAAGAGACCCAGTACTTC

D gene: TRBD2
clone size: NA
J gene: TRBJ2-7
V gene: TRBV12-3/TRBV12-4
CDR3 protein: CASTIPGLAANEQYF
CDR3 DNA: TGTGCCAGCACTATACCGGGACTAGCGGCCAATGAGCAGTACTTC

D gene: TRBD2
clone size: many
J gene: TRBJ2-5
V gene: TRBV9
CDR3 protein: CASSVSSGGRETQYF
CDR3 DNA: TGTGCCAGCAGCGTATCGAGCGGGGGGCGGGAGACCCAGTACTTC

D gene: NA
clone size: NA
J gene: TRBJ1-1
V gene: TRBV20-1
CDR3 protein: CSAPRGSMNTEAFF
CDR3 DNA: TGCAGTGCTCCTAGGGGCAGCATGAACACTGAAGCTTTCTTT

D gene: NA
clone size: many
J gene: TRBJ2-3
V gene: TRBV29-1
CDR3 protein: CSVVLDRNTDTQYF
CDR3 DNA: TGCAGCGTTGTGTTGGATCGCAACACAGATACGCAGTATTTT

D gene: TRBD1
clone size: NA
J gene: TRBJ1-5
V gene: TRBV19
CDR3 protein: CAIMDRVQPQHF
CDR3 DNA: TGTGCCATCATGGACAGGGTACAGCCCCAGCATTTT